The clone carrying this T cell receptor (beta chain) was detected only once. This sample is drawn from a study of blood T cell repertoires in COVID-19. At the level of the study: Samples representing acute and convalescent COVID-19 were sourced from the United States, Italy and Spain. In each case, the material was cDNA or gDNA derived from T cells, B-cell-depleted T cells, or PBMCs.

Germline assignment: CDR1 LNHDA and CDR2 SQIVND (reference sequence). CDR3 size: 16 residues. Trimming removed 6 bases from V and 2 bases from J; junction bases left unmatched: 12. Cohort assignment relied on participant-reported clinical history. Source study methods: Estimates of nucleated cell counts were drawn from the amplification of reference gene primers. Sequencing was performed with immunoSEQ multiplex PCR; in TCRdb, only in-frame clones are kept and a portion is missing. The V and J calls and clone size are taken from that table; D and trimming were inferred from the DNA. This table holds some 150,000 clones, approximately 88% found once.

This clonotype originated in a woman between 25 and 40 years old with acute COVID-19. Input material: PBMCs or T cells enriched from blood (not recorded which). V usage is TRBV19 and J usage is TRBJ1-1; 7 positions match TRBD1. CDR3 amino acids: CASSPHVGTVNTEAFF. The CDR3 region has the DNA TGTGCCAGTAGCCCACACGTTGGGACAGTTAACACTGAAGCTTTCTTT.